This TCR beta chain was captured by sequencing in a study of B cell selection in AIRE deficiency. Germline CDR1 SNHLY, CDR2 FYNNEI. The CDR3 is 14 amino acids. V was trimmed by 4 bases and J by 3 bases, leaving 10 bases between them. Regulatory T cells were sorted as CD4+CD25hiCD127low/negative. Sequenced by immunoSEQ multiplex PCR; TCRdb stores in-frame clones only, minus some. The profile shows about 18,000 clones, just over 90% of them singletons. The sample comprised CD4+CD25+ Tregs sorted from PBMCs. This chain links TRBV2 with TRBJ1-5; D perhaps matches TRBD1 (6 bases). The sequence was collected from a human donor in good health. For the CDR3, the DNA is TGTGCCAGCAGTGGGGGGGCCCCCAATCAGCCCCAGCATTTT. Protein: CASSGGAPNQPQHF.